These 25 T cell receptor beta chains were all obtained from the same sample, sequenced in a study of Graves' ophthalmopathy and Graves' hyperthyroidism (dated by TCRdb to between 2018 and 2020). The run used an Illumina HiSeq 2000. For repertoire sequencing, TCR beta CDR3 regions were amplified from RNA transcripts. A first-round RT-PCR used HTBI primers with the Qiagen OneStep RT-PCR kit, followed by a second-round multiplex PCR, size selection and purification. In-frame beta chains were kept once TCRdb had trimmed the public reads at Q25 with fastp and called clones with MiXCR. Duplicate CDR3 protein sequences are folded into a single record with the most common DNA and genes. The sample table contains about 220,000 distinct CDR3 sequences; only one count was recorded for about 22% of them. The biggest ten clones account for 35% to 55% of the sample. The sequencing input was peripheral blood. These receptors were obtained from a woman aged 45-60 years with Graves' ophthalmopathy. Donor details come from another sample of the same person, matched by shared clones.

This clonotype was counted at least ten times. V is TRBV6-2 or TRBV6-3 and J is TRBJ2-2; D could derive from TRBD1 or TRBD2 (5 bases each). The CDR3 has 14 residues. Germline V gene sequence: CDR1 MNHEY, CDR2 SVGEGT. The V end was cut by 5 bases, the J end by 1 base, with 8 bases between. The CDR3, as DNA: TGTGCCAGCAGTGGGGACCTGAACACCGGGGAGCTGTTTTTT. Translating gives CASSGDLNTGELFF.

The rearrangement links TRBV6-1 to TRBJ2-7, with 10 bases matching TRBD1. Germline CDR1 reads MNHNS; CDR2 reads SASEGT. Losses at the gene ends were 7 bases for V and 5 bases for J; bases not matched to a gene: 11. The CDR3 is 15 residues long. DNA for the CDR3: TGTGCCAGCAAGAGGAGCGGGACAGGGGTCCACGAGCAGTACTTC. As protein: CASKRSGTGVHEQYF.

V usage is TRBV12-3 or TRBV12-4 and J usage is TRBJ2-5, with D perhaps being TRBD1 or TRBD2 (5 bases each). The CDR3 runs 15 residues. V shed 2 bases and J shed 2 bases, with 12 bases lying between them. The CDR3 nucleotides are TGTGCCAGCAGTTTAAGCTGGGACCGACAAGAGACCCAGTACTTC. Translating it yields CASSLSWDRQETQYF.

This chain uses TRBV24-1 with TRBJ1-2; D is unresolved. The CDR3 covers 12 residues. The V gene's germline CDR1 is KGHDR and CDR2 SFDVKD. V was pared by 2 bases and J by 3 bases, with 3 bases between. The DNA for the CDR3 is TGTGCCACCAGTGATTGGGACTATGGCTACACCTTC. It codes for CATSDWDYGYTF.

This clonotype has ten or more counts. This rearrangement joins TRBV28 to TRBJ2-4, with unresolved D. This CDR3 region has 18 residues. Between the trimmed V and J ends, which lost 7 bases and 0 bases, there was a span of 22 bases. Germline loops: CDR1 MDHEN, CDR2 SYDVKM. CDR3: CASTVSKGPGLAKNIQYF. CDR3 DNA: TGTGCCAGCACAGTTTCCAAAGGTCCGGGCTTAGCCAAAAACATTCAGTACTTC.

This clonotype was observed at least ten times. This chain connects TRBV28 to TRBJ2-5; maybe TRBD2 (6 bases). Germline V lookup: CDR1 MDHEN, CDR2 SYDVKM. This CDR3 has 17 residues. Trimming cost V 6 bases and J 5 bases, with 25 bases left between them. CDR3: CASRLNGWRDWKETQYF. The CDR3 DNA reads TGTGCCAGCAGGCTGAACGGGTGGAGGGATTGGAAGGAGACCCAGTACTTC.

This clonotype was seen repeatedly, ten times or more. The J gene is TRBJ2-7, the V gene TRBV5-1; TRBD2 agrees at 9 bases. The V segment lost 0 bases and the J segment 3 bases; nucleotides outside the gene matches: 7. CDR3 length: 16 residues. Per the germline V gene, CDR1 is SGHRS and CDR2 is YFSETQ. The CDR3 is CASSLEGLAHLYEQYF. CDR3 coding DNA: TGCGCCAGCAGCTTGGAAGGACTAGCGCACCTCTACGAGCAGTACTTC.

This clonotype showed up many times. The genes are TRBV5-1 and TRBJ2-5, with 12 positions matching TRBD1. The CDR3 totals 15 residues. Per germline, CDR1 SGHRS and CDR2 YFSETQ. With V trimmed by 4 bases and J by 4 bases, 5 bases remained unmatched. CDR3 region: CASSPGTGGAETQYF. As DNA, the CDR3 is TGCGCCAGCAGCCCCGGGACAGGGGGCGCAGAGACCCAGTACTTC.

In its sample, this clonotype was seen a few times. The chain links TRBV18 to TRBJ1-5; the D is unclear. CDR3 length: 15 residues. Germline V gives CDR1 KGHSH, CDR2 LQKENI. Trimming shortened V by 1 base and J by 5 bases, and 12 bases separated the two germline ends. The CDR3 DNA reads TGTGCCAGCTCACCACAGGGAGGGCGGGATCAGCCCCAGCATTTT. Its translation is CASSPQGGRDQPQHF.

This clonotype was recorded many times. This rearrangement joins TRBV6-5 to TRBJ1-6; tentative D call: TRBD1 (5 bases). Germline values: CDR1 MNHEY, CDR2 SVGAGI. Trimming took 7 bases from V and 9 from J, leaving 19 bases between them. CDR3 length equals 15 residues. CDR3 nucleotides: TGTGCCAGCACCTCCGGGCAGGGCGATGTTTCACCCCTCCACTTT. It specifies CASTSGQGDVSPLHF.

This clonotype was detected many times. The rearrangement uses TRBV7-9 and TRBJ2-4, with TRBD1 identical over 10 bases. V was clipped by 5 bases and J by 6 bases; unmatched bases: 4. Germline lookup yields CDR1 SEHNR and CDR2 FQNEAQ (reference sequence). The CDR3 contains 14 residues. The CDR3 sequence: CASSTGQGVNIQYF. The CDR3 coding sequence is TGTGCCAGCAGCACAGGACAGGGGGTAAACATTCAGTACTTC.

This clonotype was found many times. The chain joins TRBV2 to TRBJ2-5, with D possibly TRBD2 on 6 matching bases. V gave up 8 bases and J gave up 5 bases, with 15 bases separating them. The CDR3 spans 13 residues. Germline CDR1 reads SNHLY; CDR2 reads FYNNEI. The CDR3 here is CASRGIGEETQYF. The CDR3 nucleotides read TGTGCCAGCCGGGGGATAGGGGAGGAGACCCAGTACTTC.

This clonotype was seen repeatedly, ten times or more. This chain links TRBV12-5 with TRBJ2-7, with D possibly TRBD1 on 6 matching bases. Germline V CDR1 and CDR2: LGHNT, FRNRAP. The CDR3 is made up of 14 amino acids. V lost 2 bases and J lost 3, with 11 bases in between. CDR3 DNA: TGTGCTAGTGGTTTGAAGGCAGGGGACTACGAGCAGTACTTC. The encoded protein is CASGLKAGDYEQYF.

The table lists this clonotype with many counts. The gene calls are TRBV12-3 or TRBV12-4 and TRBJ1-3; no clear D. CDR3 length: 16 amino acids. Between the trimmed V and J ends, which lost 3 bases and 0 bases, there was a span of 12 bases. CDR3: CASSFESAGSGNTIYF. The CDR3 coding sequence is TGTGCCAGCAGTTTCGAGTCGGCAGGCTCTGGAAACACCATATATTTT.

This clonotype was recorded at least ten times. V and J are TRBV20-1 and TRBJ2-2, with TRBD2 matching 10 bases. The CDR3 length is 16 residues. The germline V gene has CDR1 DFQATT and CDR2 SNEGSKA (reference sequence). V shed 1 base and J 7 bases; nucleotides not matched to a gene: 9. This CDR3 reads CSARVASGSSNGELFF. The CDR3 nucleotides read TGCAGTGCTAGAGTGGCTAGCGGGAGTTCTAACGGGGAGCTGTTTTTT.

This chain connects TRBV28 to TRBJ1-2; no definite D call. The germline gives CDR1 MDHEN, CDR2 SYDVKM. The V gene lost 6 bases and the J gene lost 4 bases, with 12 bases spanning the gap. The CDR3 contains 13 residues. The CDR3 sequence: CASRTESIYGYTF. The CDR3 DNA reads TGTGCCAGCAGGACGGAAAGTATCTATGGCTACACCTTC.

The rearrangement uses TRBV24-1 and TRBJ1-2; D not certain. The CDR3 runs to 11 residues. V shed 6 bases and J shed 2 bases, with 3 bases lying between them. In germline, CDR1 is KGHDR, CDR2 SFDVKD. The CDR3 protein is CATSKNYGYTF. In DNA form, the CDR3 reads TGTGCCACCAGTAAGAACTATGGCTACACCTTC.

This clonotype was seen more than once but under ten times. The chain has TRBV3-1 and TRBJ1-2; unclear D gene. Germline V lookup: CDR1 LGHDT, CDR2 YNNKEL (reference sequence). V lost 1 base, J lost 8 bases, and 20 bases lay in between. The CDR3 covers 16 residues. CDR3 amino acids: CASSQGVSLAIEGYTF. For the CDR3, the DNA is TGTGCCAGCAGCCAAGGAGTCTCACTAGCTATTGAAGGCTACACCTTC.

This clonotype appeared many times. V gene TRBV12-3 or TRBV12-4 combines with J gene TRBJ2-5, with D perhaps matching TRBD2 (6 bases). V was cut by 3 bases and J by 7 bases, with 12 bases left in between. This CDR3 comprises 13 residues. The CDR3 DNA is TGTGCCAGCAGTTTGAGCGGAGGGGTGACCCAGTACTTC. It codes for CASSLSGGVTQYF.

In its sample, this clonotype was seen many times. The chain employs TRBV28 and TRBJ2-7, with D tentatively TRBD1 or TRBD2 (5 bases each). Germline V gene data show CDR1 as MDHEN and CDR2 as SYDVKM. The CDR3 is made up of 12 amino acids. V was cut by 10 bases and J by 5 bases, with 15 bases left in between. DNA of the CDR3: TGTGCCATACCCAGGGCGGGCCACGAGCAGTACTTC. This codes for CAIPRAGHEQYF. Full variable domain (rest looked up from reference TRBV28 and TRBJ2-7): DVKVTQSSRYLVKRTGEKVFLECVQDMDHENMFWYRQDPGLGLRLIYFSYDVKMKEKGDIPEGYSVSREKKERFSLILESASTNQTSMYLCAIPRAGHEQYFGPGTRLTVT.

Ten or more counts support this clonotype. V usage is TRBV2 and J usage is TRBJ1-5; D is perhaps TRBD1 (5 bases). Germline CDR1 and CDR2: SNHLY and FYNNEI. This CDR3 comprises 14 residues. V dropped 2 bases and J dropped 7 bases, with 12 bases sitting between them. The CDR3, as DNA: TGTGCCAGCAGTGAAAGGGTTGAGGGGCAGCCCCAGCATTTT. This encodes CASSERVEGQPQHF.

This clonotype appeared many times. Written as DNA, the CDR3 is TGTGCCAGCAGCTTAGTGGGGGGCCACGGCAATCAGCCCCAGCATTTT. Translated: CASSLVGGHGNQPQHF. The chain combines TRBV11-2 with TRBJ1-5; possible D gene TRBD1, 6 bases. The V gene lost 1 base and the J gene lost 2 bases, with 12 bases spanning the gap. The length of the CDR3 is 16 residues. Germline assignment: CDR1 SGHAT and CDR2 FQNNGV.

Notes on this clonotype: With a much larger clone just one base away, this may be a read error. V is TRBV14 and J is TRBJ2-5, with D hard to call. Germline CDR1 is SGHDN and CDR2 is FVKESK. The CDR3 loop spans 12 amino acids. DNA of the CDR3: TGTGCCAGCAGCCAAGTAGGAGAGACCCAGCAATTC. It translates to CASSQVGETQQF.

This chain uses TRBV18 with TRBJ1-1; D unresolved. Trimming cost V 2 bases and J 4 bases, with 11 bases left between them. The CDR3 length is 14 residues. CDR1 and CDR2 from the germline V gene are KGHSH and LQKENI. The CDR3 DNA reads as TGTGCCAGCTCACCAAAGCAGAGTACCACTGAAGCTTTCTTT. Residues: CASSPKQSTTEAFF.

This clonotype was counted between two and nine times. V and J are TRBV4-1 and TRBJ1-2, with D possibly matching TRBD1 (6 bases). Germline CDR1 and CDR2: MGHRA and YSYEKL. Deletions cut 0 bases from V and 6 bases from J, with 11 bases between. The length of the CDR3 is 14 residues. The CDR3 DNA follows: TGCGCCAGCAGCCAAGATATCCGGGGGCATGGCTACACCTTC. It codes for CASSQDIRGHGYTF.